Listed below are T cell receptor beta chains from one sample, sequenced in a study of beta chain features in type 1 diabetes. Assay: immunoSEQ multiplex PCR; the TCRdb copy retains only in-frame clones and omits some. The sample shows about 900,000 clones, roughly a sixth of them seen only once. The sequencing input was naive CD4+ T cells from blood. The source of these receptors is a woman under 30 in good health. Each CDR3 is given with its conserved first and last residue. The order of the fields is J gene, V gene, D gene, clone size, CDR3 DNA, CDR3 protein. A D gene is named only where the DNA matches it firmly. Clone sizes are given selectively: once, few, many, or a class where the clone is expanded.

J gene: TRBJ2-3; V gene: TRBV7-9; D gene: TRBD2; clone size: few; CDR3 DNA: TGTGCCAGCAGCGCCGGGCTAGCGGGAATCACAGATACGCAGTATTTT; CDR3 protein: CASSAGLAGITDTQYF
J gene: TRBJ2-5; V gene: TRBV4-3; D gene: TRBD2; clone size: NA; CDR3 DNA: TGCGCCAGCAGCCAGCGTCTACCGGGACTAGTCCCGTCGGGGACCCAGTACTTC; CDR3 protein: CASSQRLPGLVPSGTQYF
J gene: TRBJ2-5; V gene: TRBV6-5; D gene: TRBD1; clone size: NA; CDR3 DNA: TGTGCCACTACGGCCTGGGGACAGGGGCGGGAGACCCAGTACTTC; CDR3 protein: CATTAWGQGRETQYF
J gene: TRBJ2-3; V gene: TRBV29-1; D gene: NA; clone size: NA; CDR3 DNA: TGCAGCGTTCGGGGTGCGGAAGATACGCAGTATTTT; CDR3 protein: CSVRGAEDTQYF
J gene: TRBJ1-2; V gene: TRBV4-3; D gene: NA; clone size: few; CDR3 DNA: TGCGCCAGCAGCCAAGGAGCGGCCAGGGCCTCTGGCTACACCTTC; CDR3 protein: CASSQGAARASGYTF
J gene: TRBJ2-3; V gene: TRBV5-1; D gene: NA; clone size: NA; CDR3 DNA: TGCGCCAGCAGCTTGGCACCCTCAAGACCCAGGGTCACAGATACGCAGTATTTT; CDR3 protein: CASSLAPSRPRVTDTQYF
J gene: TRBJ2-1; V gene: TRBV28; D gene: NA; clone size: NA; CDR3 DNA: TGTGCCAGCATCCGTGGGCACAGCAGGTTCTTC; CDR3 protein: CASIRGHSRFF
J gene: TRBJ2-3; V gene: TRBV7-3; D gene: TRBD2; clone size: NA; CDR3 DNA: TGTGCCAGCAGCTCGACTAGCGGGACGGGGATACGCCAGTATTTT; CDR3 protein: CASSSTSGTGIRQYF
J gene: TRBJ2-3; V gene: TRBV29-1; D gene: NA; clone size: few; CDR3 DNA: TGCAGCGTCCAGCAGAGTGGGACAACCGATACGCAGTATTTT; CDR3 protein: CSVQQSGTTDTQYF
J gene: TRBJ2-5; V gene: TRBV19; D gene: NA; clone size: few; CDR3 DNA: TGTGCCAGTAGTCCTCGCCCCAGAAATTCGTACCAAGAGACCCAGTACTTC; CDR3 protein: CASSPRPRNSYQETQYF
J gene: TRBJ2-3; V gene: TRBV4-2; D gene: NA; clone size: few; CDR3 DNA: TGTGCCAGCAGCCAAGATTTGCATAGGGATACGCAGTATTTT; CDR3 protein: CASSQDLHRDTQYF
J gene: TRBJ1-2; V gene: TRBV4-2; D gene: TRBD1; clone size: NA; CDR3 DNA: TGTGCCAGCAGCCAGCCGACAGGGGGTGATTCGGAAGGCTACACCTTC; CDR3 protein: CASSQPTGGDSEGYTF
J gene: TRBJ2-1; V gene: TRBV7-3; D gene: TRBD1; clone size: NA; CDR3 DNA: TGTGCCAGCAGCCGCGGAGGACAGGGGGCTGGTAATGAGCAGTTCTTC; CDR3 protein: CASSRGGQGAGNEQFF
J gene: TRBJ2-1; V gene: TRBV7-2; D gene: TRBD1; clone size: NA; CDR3 DNA: TGTGCCAGCAGCCTTATGGGTCAGGGGGCGGATGAGCAGTTCTTC; CDR3 protein: CASSLMGQGADEQFF
J gene: TRBJ1-5; V gene: TRBV7-3; D gene: NA; clone size: few; CDR3 DNA: TGTGCCAGCAGCTCGGGGTCACAACCCCAGCATTTT; CDR3 protein: CASSSGSQPQHF
J gene: TRBJ2-1; V gene: TRBV28; D gene: NA; clone size: NA; CDR3 DNA: TGTGCCAGCAGTTTGTCTAGCTGGGATGAGCAGTTCTTC; CDR3 protein: CASSLSSWDEQFF
J gene: TRBJ2-7; V gene: TRBV13; D gene: TRBD1; clone size: few; CDR3 DNA: TGTGCCAGCAGCCCCCGGCAGGGGGCCTACGAGCAGTACTTC; CDR3 protein: CASSPRQGAYEQYF
J gene: TRBJ1-1; V gene: TRBV14; D gene: TRBD1; clone size: few; CDR3 DNA: TGTGCCAGCAGCCCCCACAGGGGACTTGAAGCTTTCTTT; CDR3 protein: CASSPHRGLEAFF
J gene: TRBJ2-5; V gene: TRBV28; D gene: TRBD2; clone size: few; CDR3 DNA: TGTGCCAGCAGTTTAGTAACACTAGCGGGGCAAGAGACCCAGTACTTC; CDR3 protein: CASSLVTLAGQETQYF
J gene: TRBJ1-4; V gene: TRBV9; D gene: TRBD1; clone size: few; CDR3 DNA: TGTGCCAGCAGCGTCTCCACAGGGGGTAATGAAAAACTGTTTTTT; CDR3 protein: CASSVSTGGNEKLFF
J gene: TRBJ2-1; V gene: TRBV9; D gene: TRBD2; clone size: few; CDR3 DNA: TGTGCCAGCAGCGTAGGCGGGAGGGCCCAATACAATGAGCAGTTCTTC; CDR3 protein: CASSVGGRAQYNEQFF
J gene: TRBJ2-5; V gene: TRBV18; D gene: NA; clone size: few; CDR3 DNA: TGTGCCAGCTCACTCACGGACGGGAACGAAGAGACCCAGTACTTC; CDR3 protein: CASSLTDGNEETQYF
J gene: TRBJ2-1; V gene: TRBV18; D gene: NA; clone size: few; CDR3 DNA: TGTGCCAGCTCACCAACCAGAGACAATGAGCAGTTCTTC; CDR3 protein: CASSPTRDNEQFF
J gene: TRBJ2-5; V gene: TRBV28; D gene: NA; clone size: few; CDR3 DNA: TGTGCCAGCAGTTCGGGAAGATGGGGGGCGCGCGGGTTAGAGACCCAGTACTTC; CDR3 protein: CASSSGRWGARGLETQYF
J gene: TRBJ1-2; V gene: TRBV19; D gene: NA; clone size: few; CDR3 DNA: TGTGCCAGTACCACCACGGGTGGCTACACCTTC; CDR3 protein: CASTTTGGYTF
J gene: TRBJ1-2; V gene: TRBV5-8; D gene: NA; clone size: few; CDR3 DNA: TGTGCCAGCAGCTTGGTAGGGGCGGGCCGGCAGGGCTACACCTTC; CDR3 protein: CASSLVGAGRQGYTF
J gene: TRBJ2-5; V gene: TRBV2; D gene: NA; clone size: few; CDR3 DNA: TGTGCCAACAGCCCTGGCAGGGGATATGAGACCCAGTACTTC; CDR3 protein: CANSPGRGYETQYF
J gene: TRBJ2-1; V gene: TRBV4-3; D gene: TRBD2; clone size: few; CDR3 DNA: TGCGCCAGCAGCCGGTCTAGCGGATACAATGAGCAGTTCTTC; CDR3 protein: CASSRSSGYNEQFF
J gene: TRBJ2-6; V gene: TRBV10-1; D gene: NA; clone size: few; CDR3 DNA: TGCGCCAGCAGCCCCAGGGGCTCTGGGGCCAACGTCCTGACTTTC; CDR3 protein: CASSPRGSGANVLTF
J gene: TRBJ2-7; V gene: TRBV28; D gene: TRBD1; clone size: few; CDR3 DNA: TGTGCCAGCAGTGTAGCAAGACAGGGACCCCACGAGCAGTACTTC; CDR3 protein: CASSVARQGPHEQYF
J gene: TRBJ1-3; V gene: TRBV2; D gene: NA; clone size: NA; CDR3 DNA: TGTGCCAGCCTCCCAGGGTCTGGAAACACCATATATTTT; CDR3 protein: CASLPGSGNTIYF
J gene: TRBJ2-7; V gene: TRBV13; D gene: TRBD1; clone size: few; CDR3 DNA: TGTGCCAGCAGCCCCTGGACAGGGAGGGAGCAGTACTTC; CDR3 protein: CASSPWTGREQYF
J gene: TRBJ1-1; V gene: TRBV29-1; D gene: TRBD1; clone size: NA; CDR3 DNA: TGCAGCGTTGACCACAGGGGTTCAGGTGAAGCTTTCTTT; CDR3 protein: CSVDHRGSGEAFF
J gene: TRBJ2-1; V gene: TRBV28; D gene: NA; clone size: NA; CDR3 DNA: TGTGCCAGCAGTCTCGAACCTGCTTACAATGAGCAGTTCTTC; CDR3 protein: CASSLEPAYNEQFF
J gene: TRBJ1-2; V gene: TRBV28; D gene: NA; clone size: few; CDR3 DNA: TGTGCCAGCAGACGGGGGGGCGGCTACACCTTC; CDR3 protein: CASRRGGGYTF
J gene: TRBJ1-2; V gene: TRBV11-2; D gene: NA; clone size: NA; CDR3 DNA: TGTGCCAGCAGCACAACACAGGACCATACTGTTGGCTACACCTTC; CDR3 protein: CASSTTQDHTVGYTF
J gene: TRBJ2-3; V gene: TRBV5-8; D gene: NA; clone size: NA; CDR3 DNA: TGTGCCAGCTCGTGGGGGCCAGCCAGGGATACGCAGTATTTT; CDR3 protein: CASSWGPARDTQYF
J gene: TRBJ1-2; V gene: TRBV6-5; D gene: NA; clone size: NA; CDR3 DNA: TGTGCCAGCAGTTACTCACAGGTTGCCTATGGCTACACCTTC; CDR3 protein: CASSYSQVAYGYTF
J gene: TRBJ2-3; V gene: TRBV15; D gene: TRBD2; clone size: NA; CDR3 DNA: TGTGCCACCAGCATCAGACTAGCGGGGAGCACAGATACGCAGTATTTT; CDR3 protein: CATSIRLAGSTDTQYF
J gene: TRBJ1-5; V gene: TRBV7-9; D gene: TRBD1; clone size: few; CDR3 DNA: TGTGCCAGCAGCTTAGGAGGGTCAGGGGGCCAGCCCCAGCATTTT; CDR3 protein: CASSLGGSGGQPQHF